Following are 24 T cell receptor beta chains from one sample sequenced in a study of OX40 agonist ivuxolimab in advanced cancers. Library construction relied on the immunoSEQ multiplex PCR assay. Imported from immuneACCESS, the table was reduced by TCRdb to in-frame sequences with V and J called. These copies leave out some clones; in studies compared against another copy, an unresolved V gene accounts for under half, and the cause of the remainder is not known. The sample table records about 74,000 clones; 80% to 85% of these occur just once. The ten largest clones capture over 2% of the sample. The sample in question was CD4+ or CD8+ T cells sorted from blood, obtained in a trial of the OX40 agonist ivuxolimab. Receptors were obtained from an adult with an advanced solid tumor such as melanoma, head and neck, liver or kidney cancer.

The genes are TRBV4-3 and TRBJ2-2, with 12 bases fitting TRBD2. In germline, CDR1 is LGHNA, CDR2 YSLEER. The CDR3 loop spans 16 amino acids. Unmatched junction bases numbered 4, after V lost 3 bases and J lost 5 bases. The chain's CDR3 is CASSQIGLAGTGELFF. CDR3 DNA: TGCGCCAGCAGCCAGATAGGACTAGCGGGGACCGGGGAGCTGTTTTTT.

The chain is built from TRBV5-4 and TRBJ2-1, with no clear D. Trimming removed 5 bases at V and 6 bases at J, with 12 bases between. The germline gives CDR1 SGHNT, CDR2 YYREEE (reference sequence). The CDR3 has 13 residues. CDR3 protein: CASSLPMGNEQFF. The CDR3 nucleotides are TGTGCCAGCAGTCTACCTATGGGCAATGAGCAGTTCTTC.

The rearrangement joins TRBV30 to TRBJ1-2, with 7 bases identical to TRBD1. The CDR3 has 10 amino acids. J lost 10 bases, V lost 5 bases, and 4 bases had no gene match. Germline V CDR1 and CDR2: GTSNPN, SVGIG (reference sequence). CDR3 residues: CAWDRVVYTF. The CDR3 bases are TGTGCCTGGGACAGGGTCGTCTACACCTTC.

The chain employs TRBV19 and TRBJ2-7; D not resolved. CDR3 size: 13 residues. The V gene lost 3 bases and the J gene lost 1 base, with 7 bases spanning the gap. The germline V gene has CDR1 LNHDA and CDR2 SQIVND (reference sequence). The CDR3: CASSIQDSYEQYF. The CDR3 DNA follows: TGTGCCAGTAGTATTCAGGATTCCTACGAGCAGTACTTC.

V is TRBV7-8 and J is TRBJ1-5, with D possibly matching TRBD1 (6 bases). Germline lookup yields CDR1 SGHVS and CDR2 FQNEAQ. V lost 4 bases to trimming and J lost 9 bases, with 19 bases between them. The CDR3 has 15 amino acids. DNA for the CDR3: TGTGCCAGCAGCTCGGACAGAATCCTTAGTGGGCCCCAGCATTTT. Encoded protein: CASSSDRILSGPQHF. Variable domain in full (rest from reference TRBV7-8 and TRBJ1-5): GAGVSQSPRYKVAKRGQDVALRCDPISGHVSLFWYQQALGQGPEFLTYFQNEAQLDKSGLPSDRFFAERPEGSVSTLKIQRTQQEDSAVYLCASSSDRILSGPQHFGDGTRLSIL.

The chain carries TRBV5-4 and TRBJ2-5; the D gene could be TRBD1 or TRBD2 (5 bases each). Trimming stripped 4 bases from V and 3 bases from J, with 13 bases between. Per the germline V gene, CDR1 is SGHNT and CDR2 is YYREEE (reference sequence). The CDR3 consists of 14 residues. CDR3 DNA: TGTGCCAGCAGCCGACCGGGACGGGAAGAGACCCAGTACTTC. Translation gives CASSRPGREETQYF.

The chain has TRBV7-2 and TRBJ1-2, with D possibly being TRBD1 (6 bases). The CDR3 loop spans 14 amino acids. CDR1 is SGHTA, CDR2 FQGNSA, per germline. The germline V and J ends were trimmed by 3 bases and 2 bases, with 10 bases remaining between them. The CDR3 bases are TGTGCCAGCAGCTTCGGACAGAACAACTATGGCTACACCTTC. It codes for CASSFGQNNYGYTF.

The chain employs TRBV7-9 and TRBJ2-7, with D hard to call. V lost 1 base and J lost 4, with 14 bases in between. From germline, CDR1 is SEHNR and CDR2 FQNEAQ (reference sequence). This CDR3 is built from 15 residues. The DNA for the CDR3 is TGTGCCAGCAGCTTAGAAAGCCATCCACGTTACGAGCAGTACTTC. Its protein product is CASSLESHPRYEQYF.

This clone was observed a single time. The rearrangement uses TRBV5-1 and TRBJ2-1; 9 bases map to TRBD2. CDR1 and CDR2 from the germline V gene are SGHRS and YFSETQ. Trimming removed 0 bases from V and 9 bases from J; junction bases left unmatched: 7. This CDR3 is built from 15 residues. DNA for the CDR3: TGCGCCAGCAGCTTGGTAGCTAGCGGGAAGGTTGAGCAGTTCTTC. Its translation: CASSLVASGKVEQFF. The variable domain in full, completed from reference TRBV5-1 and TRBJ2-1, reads KAGVTQTPRYLIKTRGQQVTLSCSPISGHRSVSWYQQTPGQGLQFLFEYFSETQRNKGNFPGRFSGRQFSNSRSEMNVSTLELGDSALYLCASSLVASGKVEQFFGPGTRLTVL.

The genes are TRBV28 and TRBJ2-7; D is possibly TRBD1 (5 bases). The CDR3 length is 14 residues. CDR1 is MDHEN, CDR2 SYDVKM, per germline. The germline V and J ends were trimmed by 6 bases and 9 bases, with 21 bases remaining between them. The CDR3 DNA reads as TGTGCCAGCAGACCTAGACAGACCCACAAGGGGCAGTACTTC. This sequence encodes CASRPRQTHKGQYF.

CDR3 bases: TGTGCCAGCTCATCCGGGTTGAATAATTCACCCCTCCACTTT. Protein product: CASSSGLNNSPLHF. The chain carries TRBV18 and TRBJ1-6, with no clear D. CDR3 length equals 14 residues. Germline CDR1 is KGHSH and CDR2 is LQKENI. Trimming removed 5 bases at V and 5 bases at J, with 10 bases between.

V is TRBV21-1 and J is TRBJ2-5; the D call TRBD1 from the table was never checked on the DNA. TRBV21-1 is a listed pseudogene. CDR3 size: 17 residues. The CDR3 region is CASSGSETGLTKETQYF. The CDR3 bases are TGTGCCAGCAGCGGGTCGGAGACAGGGTTGACGAAAGAGACCCAGTACTTC.

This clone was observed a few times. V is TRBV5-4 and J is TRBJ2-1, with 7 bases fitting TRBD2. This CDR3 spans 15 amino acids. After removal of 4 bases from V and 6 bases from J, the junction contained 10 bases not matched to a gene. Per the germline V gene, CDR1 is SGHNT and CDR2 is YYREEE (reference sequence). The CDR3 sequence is CASSPRTRSFNEQFF. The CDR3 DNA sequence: TGTGCCAGCAGCCCCCGGACTAGATCTTTCAATGAGCAGTTCTTC.

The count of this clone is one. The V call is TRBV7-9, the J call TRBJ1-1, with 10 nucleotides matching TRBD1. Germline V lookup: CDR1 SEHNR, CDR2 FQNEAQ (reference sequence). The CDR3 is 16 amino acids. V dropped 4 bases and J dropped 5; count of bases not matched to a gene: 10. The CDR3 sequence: CASSSVAGQGRTEAFF. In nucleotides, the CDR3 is TGTGCCAGCAGCTCAGTGGCGGGACAGGGGAGAACTGAAGCTTTCTTT. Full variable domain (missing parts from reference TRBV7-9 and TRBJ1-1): DTGVSQNPRHKITKRGQNVTFRCDPISEHNRLYWYRQTLGQGPEFLTYFQNEAQLEKSRLLSDRFSAERPKGSFSTLEIQRTEQGDSAMYLCASSSVAGQGRTEAFFGQGTRLTVV.

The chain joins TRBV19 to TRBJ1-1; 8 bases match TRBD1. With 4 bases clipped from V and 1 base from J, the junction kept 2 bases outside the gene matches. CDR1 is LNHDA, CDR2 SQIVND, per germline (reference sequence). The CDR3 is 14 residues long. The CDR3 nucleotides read TGTGCCAGTAGTACCGGGACAGGGAACACTGAAGCTTTCTTT. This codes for CASSTGTGNTEAFF.

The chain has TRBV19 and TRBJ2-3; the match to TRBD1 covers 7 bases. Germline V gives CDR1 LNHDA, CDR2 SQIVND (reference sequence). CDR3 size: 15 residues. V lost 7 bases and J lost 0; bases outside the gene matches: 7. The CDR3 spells CASKGQGESTDTQYF. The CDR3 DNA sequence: TGTGCCAGTAAGGGGCAGGGGGAAAGCACAGATACGCAGTATTTT. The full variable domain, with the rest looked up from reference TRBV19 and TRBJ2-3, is DGGITQSPKYLFRKEGQNVTLSCEQNLNHDAMYWYRQDPGQGLRLIYYSQIVNDFQKGDIAEGYSVSREKKESFPLTVTSAQKNPTAFYLCASKGQGESTDTQYFGPGTRLTVL.

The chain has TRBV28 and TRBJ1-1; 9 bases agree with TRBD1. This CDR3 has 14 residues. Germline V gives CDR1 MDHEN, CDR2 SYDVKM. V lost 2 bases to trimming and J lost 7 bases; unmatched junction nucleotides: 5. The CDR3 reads CASSLLTGGSEAFF. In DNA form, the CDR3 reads TGTGCCAGCAGTTTACTGACAGGGGGAAGTGAAGCTTTCTTT.

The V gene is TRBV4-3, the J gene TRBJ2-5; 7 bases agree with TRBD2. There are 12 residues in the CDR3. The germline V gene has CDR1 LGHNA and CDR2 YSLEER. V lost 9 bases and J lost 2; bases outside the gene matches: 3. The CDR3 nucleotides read TGCGCCAGATGGCGGGAGCAAGAGACCCAGTACTTC. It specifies CARWREQETQYF.

Written as DNA, the CDR3 is TGTGCCAGCAGTGAGTGGACAGGGAAGAACACTGAAGCTTTCTTT. Amino acids: CASSEWTGKNTEAFF. The rearrangement uses TRBV25-1 and TRBJ1-1, with 8 bases matching TRBD1. CDR3 length: 15 amino acids. After removal of 3 bases from V and 1 base from J, the junction contained 4 bases not matched to a gene. Looked up from germline, CDR1 is MGHDK and CDR2 is SYGVNS.

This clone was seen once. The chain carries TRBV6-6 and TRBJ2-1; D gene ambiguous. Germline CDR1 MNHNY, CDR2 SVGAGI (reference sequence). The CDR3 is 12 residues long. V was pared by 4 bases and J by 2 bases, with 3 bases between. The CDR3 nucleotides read TGTGCCAGCAGTTCCCCCTACAATGAGCAGTTCTTC. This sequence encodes CASSSPYNEQFF.

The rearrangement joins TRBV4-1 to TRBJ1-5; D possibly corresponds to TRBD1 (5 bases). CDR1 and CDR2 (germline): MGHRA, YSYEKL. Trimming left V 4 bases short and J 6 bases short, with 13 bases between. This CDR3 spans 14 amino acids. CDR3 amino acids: CASSPNSGRQPQHF. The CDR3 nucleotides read TGCGCCAGCAGCCCGAACTCAGGGCGTCAGCCCCAGCATTTT.

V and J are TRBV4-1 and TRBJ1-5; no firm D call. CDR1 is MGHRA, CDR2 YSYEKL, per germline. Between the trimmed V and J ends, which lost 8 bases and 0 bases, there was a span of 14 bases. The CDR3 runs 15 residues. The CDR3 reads CASAPGPLSNQPQHF. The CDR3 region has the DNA TGCGCCAGCGCCCCTGGTCCCCTTAGCAATCAGCCCCAGCATTTT.

CDR3 region: CASTQFPGQGEGYTF. As DNA, the CDR3 is TGTGCCAGCACCCAATTTCCGGGACAGGGCGAGGGCTACACCTTC. The chain uses TRBV2 and TRBJ1-2; 9 bases fit TRBD1. The germline V gene has CDR1 SNHLY and CDR2 FYNNEI. J lost 8 bases, V lost 7 bases, and 14 bases had no gene match. The CDR3 has 15 residues.

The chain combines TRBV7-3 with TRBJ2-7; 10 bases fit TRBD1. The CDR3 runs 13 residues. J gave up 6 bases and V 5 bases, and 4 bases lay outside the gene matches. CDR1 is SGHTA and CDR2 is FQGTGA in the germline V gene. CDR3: CASSAGQGTEQYF. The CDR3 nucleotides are TGTGCCAGCAGCGCGGGACAGGGGACCGAGCAGTACTTC.